This TCR beta chain appears in the sequencing data of a study of beta chain features in type 1 diabetes. Study at large: The study examined about 100 million sorted cells across all samples.

V lost 2 bases, J lost 6 bases, and 20 bases lay in between. The CDR3 is 17 residues long. Germline values: CDR1 PRHDT, CDR2 FYEKMQ (reference sequence). Study-level results: Naive, central memory and Treg TCRB repertoires seemed to resemble each other more closely in patients than they did in healthy donors.

Remarks on this clone: Its antigen remains unknown.

Investigators reverse transcribed all isolated RNA, so they sequenced expressed TCRB transcripts. Assay used: immunoSEQ multiplex PCR; TCRdb lists only in-frame clones, some missing. This repertoire shows 250,000 or so clones, 27% found once; its top ten account for roughly 4%. Sorting produced populations that all topped 98% purity. The receptor was derived from a young man in good health. Sample: central memory CD4+ T cells from blood. The rearrangement links TRBV13 to TRBJ2-1; D is perhaps TRBD2 (7 bases). CDR3 region: CASSLLRGGVVGNEQFF. The CDR3 DNA is TGTGCCAGCAGCTTATTGAGGGGGGGCGTGGTTGGCAATGAGCAGTTCTTC.